Below, one TCR beta chain is given with its context. Antigen unknown. The same CDR3 arises from other DNA sequences in this sample as well. Splitting the CD4+ cells yielded a CD45RA+ naive subset and a CD45RA-negative memory subset. The source of the sample is a study of shared clonotypes between healthy human individuals. Study-wide results and limits: Tissues were not sampled, only blood, and their repertoires likely differ.

Across several immunoSEQ plates, the genomic DNA of each subset was split evenly. The repertoire was sequenced with immunoSEQ multiplex PCR; TCRdb's copy has only in-frame clones and lacks some. Counted here are 1.4 million to 1.5 million clones, over 95% occurring once; the ten biggest clones make up 1.2%. This clonotype was sampled from a man between 25 and 39 years old in good health. The specimen sequenced was naive CD4+ T cells sorted from blood. Subset noted: CD45RA+ positively selected.

The CDR3 loop is CASSVSSGTDTQYF. As DNA, the CDR3 is TGTGCCAGCAGCGTTTCTAGCGGCACAGATACGCAGTATTTT. The V and J genes are TRBV9 and TRBJ2-3; D is possibly TRBD2 (6 bases). This CDR3 contains 14 residues. The germline CDR1 and CDR2 sequences are SGDLS and YYNGEE. V was shortened by 2 bases and J by 1 base, with 8 bases between the two germline ends.